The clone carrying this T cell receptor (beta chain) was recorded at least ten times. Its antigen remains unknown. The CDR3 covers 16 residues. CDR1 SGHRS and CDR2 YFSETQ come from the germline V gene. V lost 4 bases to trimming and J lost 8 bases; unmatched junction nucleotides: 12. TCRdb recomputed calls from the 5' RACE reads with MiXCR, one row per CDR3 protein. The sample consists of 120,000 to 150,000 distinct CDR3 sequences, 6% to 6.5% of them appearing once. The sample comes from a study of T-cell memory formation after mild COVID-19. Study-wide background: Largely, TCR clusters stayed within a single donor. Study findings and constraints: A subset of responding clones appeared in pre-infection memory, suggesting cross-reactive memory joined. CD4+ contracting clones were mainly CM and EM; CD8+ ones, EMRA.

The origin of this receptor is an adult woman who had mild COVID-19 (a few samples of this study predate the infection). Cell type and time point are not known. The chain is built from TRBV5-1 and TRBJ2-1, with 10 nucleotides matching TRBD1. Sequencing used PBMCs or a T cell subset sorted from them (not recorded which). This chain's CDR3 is CASSHPPDRGAYEQFF. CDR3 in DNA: TGCGCCAGCAGCCATCCTCCGGACAGGGGGGCTTATGAGCAGTTCTTC.